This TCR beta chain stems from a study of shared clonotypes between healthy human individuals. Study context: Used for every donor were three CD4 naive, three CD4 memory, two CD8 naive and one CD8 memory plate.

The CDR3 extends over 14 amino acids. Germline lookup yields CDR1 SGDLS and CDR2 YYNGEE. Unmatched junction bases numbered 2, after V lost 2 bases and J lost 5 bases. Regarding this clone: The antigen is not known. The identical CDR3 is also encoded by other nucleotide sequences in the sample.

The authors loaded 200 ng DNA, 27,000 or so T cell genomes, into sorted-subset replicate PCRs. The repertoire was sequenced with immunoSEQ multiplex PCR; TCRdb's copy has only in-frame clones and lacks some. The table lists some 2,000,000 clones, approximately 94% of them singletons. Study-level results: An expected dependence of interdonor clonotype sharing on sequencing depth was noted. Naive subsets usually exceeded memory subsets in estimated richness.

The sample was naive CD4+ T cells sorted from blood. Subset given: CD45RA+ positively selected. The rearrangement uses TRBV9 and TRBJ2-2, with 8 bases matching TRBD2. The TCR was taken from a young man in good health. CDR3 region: CASSVASGTGELFF. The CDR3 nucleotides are TGTGCCAGCAGCGTGGCTAGCGGGACCGGGGAGCTGTTTTTT.